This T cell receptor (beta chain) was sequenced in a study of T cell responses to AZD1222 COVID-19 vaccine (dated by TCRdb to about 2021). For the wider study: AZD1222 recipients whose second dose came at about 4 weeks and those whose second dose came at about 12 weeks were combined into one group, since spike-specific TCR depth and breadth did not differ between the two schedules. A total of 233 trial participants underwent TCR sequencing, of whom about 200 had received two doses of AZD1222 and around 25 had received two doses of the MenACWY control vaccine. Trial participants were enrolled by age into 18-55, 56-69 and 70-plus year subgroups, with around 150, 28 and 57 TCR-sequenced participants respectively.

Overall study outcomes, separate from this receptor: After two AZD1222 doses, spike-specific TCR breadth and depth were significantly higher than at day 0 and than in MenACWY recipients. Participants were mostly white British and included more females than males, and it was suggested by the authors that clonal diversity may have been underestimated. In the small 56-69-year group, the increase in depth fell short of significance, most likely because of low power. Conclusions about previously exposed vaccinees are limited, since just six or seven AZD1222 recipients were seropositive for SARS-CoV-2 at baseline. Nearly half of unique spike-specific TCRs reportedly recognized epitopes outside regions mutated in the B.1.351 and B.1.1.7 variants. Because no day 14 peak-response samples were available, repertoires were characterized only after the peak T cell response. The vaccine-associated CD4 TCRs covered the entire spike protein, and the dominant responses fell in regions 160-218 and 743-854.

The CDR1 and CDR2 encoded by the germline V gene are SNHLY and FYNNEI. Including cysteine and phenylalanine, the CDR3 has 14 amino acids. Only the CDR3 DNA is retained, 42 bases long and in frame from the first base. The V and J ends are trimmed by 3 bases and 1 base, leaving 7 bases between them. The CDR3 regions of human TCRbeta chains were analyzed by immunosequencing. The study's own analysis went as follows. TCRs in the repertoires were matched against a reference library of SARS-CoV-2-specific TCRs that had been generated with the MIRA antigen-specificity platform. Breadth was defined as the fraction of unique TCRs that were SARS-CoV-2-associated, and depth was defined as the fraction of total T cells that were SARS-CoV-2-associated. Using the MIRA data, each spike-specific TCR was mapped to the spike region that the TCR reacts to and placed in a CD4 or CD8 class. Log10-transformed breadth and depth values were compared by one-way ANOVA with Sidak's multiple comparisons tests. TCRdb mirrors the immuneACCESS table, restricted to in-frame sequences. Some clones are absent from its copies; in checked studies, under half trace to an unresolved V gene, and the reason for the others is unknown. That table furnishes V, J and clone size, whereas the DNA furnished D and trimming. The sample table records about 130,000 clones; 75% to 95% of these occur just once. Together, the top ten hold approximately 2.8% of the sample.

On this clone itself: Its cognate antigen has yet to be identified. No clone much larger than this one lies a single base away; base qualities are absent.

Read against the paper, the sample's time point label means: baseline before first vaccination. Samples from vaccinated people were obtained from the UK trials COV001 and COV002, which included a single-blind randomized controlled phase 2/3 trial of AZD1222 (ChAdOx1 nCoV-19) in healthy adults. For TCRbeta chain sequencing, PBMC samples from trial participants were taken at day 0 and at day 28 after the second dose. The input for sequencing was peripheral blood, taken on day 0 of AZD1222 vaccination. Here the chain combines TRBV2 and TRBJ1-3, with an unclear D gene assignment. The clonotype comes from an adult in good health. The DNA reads TGTGCCAGCAGTGAGAGTCTTTCTGGAAACACCATATATTTT. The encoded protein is CASSESLSGNTIYF. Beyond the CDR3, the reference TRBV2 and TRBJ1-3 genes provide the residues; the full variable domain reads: EPEVTQTPSHQVTQMGQEVILRCVPISNHLYFYWYRQILGQKVEFLVSFYNNEISEKSEIFDDQFSVERPDGSNFTLKIRSTKLEDSAMYFCASSESLSGNTIYFGEGSWLTVV.